These 12 T cell receptor beta chains were sequenced from one sample in a study of post-analysis software for immune sequencing data (dated by TCRdb to about 2015). No antigen has been identified for these receptors. On the study overall, not on this receptor specifically: Significantly higher frequencies in patients than in controls were found for a handful of TRBV segments, including TRBV5-6, TRBV5-1 and TRBV20-1.

Library preparation was by PCR. These reads were obtained on an Illumina HiSeq 2500. To reduce PCR and sequencing biases, unique molecular identifiers were built into the TCR beta cDNA libraries. TCRdb reran the public reads through fastp at Q25 and MiXCR, keeping productive beta chains. A single entry per CDR3 protein holds the most common genes and DNA from its merged rows. The sample includes about 500,000 distinct CDR3 sequences, with around 40% observed a single time. The top ten clonotypes cover about 12% of the sample. The sample comprised blood. Receptors were obtained from a girl between 10 and 17 years old with multiple sclerosis.

This chain joins TRBV15 and TRBJ2-5; D gene uncertain. V gave up 1 base and J gave up 0 bases, with 6 bases separating them. Germline V gene sequence: CDR1 LNHNV, CDR2 YYDKDF (reference sequence). This CDR3 is built from 14 residues. The CDR3 bases are TGTGCCACCAGCAGAGGGCAAGACCAAGAGACCCAGTACTTC. It specifies CATSRGQDQETQYF.

This clonotype showed up just a few times. This chain links TRBV5-1 with TRBJ2-5; D perhaps matches TRBD2 (5 bases). Looked up from germline, CDR1 is SGHRS and CDR2 is YFSETQ. Trimming pared 4 bases from V and 5 bases from J, leaving 12 bases between. CDR3 length equals 13 residues. The CDR3 sequence is CASSRTLRETQYF. CDR3 bases: TGCGCCAGCAGCAGGACTTTGCGGGAGACCCAGTACTTC. The whole variable domain, remainder taken from reference TRBV5-1 and TRBJ2-5, is KAGVTQTPRYLIKTRGQQVTLSCSPISGHRSVSWYQQTPGQGLQFLFEYFSETQRNKGNFPGRFSGRQFSNSRSEMNVSTLELGDSALYLCASSRTLRETQYFGPGTRLLVL.

The chain is built from TRBV7-9 and TRBJ2-5; the D gene is possibly TRBD1 (5 bases). Germline CDR1 and CDR2: SEHNR and FQNEAQ (reference sequence). The V end was cut by 1 base, the J end by 13 bases, with 7 bases between. The length of the CDR3 is 10 residues. The CDR3 is CASSLDRLYF. The DNA of the CDR3 is TGTGCCAGCAGCTTAGACAGGTTGTACTTC.

V usage is TRBV28 and J usage is TRBJ2-1; possibly TRBD1 for D (7 bases). Per germline, CDR1 MDHEN and CDR2 SYDVKM. The CDR3 extends over 14 amino acids. The V and J ends lost 4 bases and 7 bases respectively, with 14 bases between them. CDR3 sequence: CASSSLQGRNEQFF. The CDR3 nucleotides are TGTGCCAGCAGTTCACTACAGGGGAGGAATGAGCAGTTCTTC.

This clonotype was observed a handful of times. The chain uses TRBV29-1 and TRBJ1-2; D gene ambiguous. The CDR3 is made up of 12 amino acids. Trimming stripped 7 bases from V and 4 bases from J, with 13 bases between. Germline CDR1 is SQVTM and CDR2 is ANQGSEA. CDR3 residues: CSAVGTTYGYTF. Written as DNA, the CDR3 is TGCAGCGCCGTGGGCACCACCTATGGCTACACCTTC.

The chain uses TRBV3-1 and TRBJ1-1, with 8 bases matching TRBD1. The germline V gene encodes CDR1 LGHDT and CDR2 YNNKEL (reference sequence). V trimming: 5 bases; J trimming: 10 bases; junction bases outside the gene matches: 6. CDR3 size: 12 residues. The DNA for the CDR3 is TGTGCCAGCAGCATAGGACAGGGTCCAGCTTTCTTT. Protein product: CASSIGQGPAFF.

This chain connects TRBV29-1 to TRBJ2-4, with TRBD2 as a possible D gene (5 bases). In germline, CDR1 is SQVTM, CDR2 ANQGSEA. This CDR3 region has 11 residues. V lost 8 bases to trimming and J lost 13 bases, with 18 bases between them. The CDR3 sequence: CSPTRNNEQYF. CDR3 in DNA: TGCAGCCCTACTAGAAACAATGAGCAGTACTTC. The whole variable domain, remainder taken from reference TRBV29-1 and TRBJ2-4, is SAVISQKPSRDICQRGTSLTIQCQVDSQVTMMFWYRQQPGQSLTLIATANQGSEATYESGFVIDKFPISRPNLTFSTLTVSNMSPEDSSIYLCSPTRNNEQYFGAGTRLSVL.

The CDR3 loop reads CSASTGGLYEQYF. The CDR3 nucleotides are TGCAGTGCTAGCACAGGGGGCCTCTACGAGCAGTACTTC. The V gene is TRBV20-1, the J gene TRBJ2-7, with 9 bases lining up with TRBD1. The germline CDR1 and CDR2 sequences are DFQATT and SNEGSKA (reference sequence). CDR3 length equals 13 residues. V dropped 3 bases and J dropped 3; count of bases not matched to a gene: 3.

The genes are TRBV20-1 and TRBJ2-3, with D perhaps being TRBD1 or TRBD2 (5 bases each). Per the germline V gene, CDR1 is DFQATT and CDR2 is SNEGSKA (reference sequence). CDR3 size: 14 residues. The CDR3 sequence is CSPRARELADTQYF. CDR3 in DNA: TGCAGCCCCCGAGCCAGGGAGCTCGCAGATACGCAGTATTTT.

The chain employs TRBV20-1 and TRBJ1-2; 8 bases match TRBD1. The V gene's germline CDR1 is DFQATT and CDR2 SNEGSKA (reference sequence). The junction had 12 bases not matched to a gene; V was cut back by 3 bases and J by 3 bases. There are 16 residues in the CDR3. CDR3 coding DNA: TGCAGTGCTAGGACGGGTCAGGGGGCTCGGGACTATGGCTACACCTTC. Translating gives CSARTGQGARDYGYTF.

The chain joins TRBV20-1 to TRBJ1-6; 9 bases agree with TRBD1. Trimming at V came to 0 bases and at J to 7 bases, leaving 7 bases not matched to a gene. Germline CDR1 reads DFQATT; CDR2 reads SNEGSKA (reference sequence). The length of the CDR3 is 16 residues. Here the CDR3 reads CSARDLGQGLNSPLHF. CDR3 coding DNA: TGCAGTGCTAGAGATTTGGGACAGGGCTTGAATTCACCCCTCCACTTT.

This clonotype has a single count. The chain joins TRBV12-3 or TRBV12-4 to TRBJ2-1; TRBD2 matches at 10 bases. This CDR3 region has 15 residues. With V trimmed by 1 base and J by 6 bases, 3 bases remained unmatched. CDR3 in amino acids: CASSLGAGGRNEQFF. CDR3 nucleotides: TGTGCCAGCAGTTTAGGAGCGGGAGGGCGCAATGAGCAGTTCTTC.